This TCR beta chain was found in a study of technical replicates of blood from a handful of donors. Germline values: CDR1 SEHNR, CDR2 FQNEAQ (reference sequence). After removal of 4 bases from V and 8 bases from J, the junction contained 9 bases not matched to a gene. This CDR3 is 16 amino acids long. Produced via immunoSEQ multiplex PCR; TCRdb's table is partial and in-frame only. The data show more than 90,000 clones, approximately 94% seen once. Source material: T cells isolated from PBMCs. This rearrangement joins TRBV7-9 to TRBJ2-3; 13 nucleotides line up with TRBD2. This receptor was obtained from a human donor in good health. CDR3 bases: TGTGCCAGCAGCTCCGGACTAGCGGGAGTGAGGGGTACGCAGTATTTT. Translating gives CASSSGLAGVRGTQYF.